The T cell receptor (beta chain) under discussion was sequenced for a study of OX40 agonist ivuxolimab in advanced cancers. This CDR3 contains 13 residues. Trimming removed 4 bases at V and 5 bases at J, with 14 bases between. From germline, CDR1 is GTSNPN and CDR2 SVGIG (reference sequence). Sequencing used immunoSEQ multiplex PCR; TCRdb keeps in-frame clones, though not all of them. The table records approximately 80,000 clones, approximately 86% of them present only once. The source of this sequence is an adult with an advanced solid tumor such as melanoma, head and neck, liver or kidney cancer. The sequenced sample was CD4+ or CD8+ T cells sorted from blood, obtained in a trial of the OX40 agonist ivuxolimab. The chain carries TRBV30 and TRBJ1-2; TRBD1 is a possible D gene (5 bases). CDR3 sequence (DNA): TGTGCCTGGACTCCCCCTGGGGCGTATGGCTACACCTTC. Its translation: CAWTPPGAYGYTF.